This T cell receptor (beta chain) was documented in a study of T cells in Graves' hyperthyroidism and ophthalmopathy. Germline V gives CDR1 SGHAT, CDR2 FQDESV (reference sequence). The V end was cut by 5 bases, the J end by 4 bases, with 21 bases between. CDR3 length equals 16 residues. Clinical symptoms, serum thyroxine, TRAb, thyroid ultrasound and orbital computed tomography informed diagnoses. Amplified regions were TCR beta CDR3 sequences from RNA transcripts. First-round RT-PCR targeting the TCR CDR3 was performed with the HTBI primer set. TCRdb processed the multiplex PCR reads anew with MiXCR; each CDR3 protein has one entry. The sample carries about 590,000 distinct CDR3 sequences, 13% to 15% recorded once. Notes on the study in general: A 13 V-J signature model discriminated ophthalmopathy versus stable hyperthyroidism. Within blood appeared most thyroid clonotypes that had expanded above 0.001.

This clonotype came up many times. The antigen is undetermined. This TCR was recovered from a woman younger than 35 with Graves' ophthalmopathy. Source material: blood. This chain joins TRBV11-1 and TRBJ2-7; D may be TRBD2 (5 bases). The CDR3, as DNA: TGTGCCAGCAGCCCCACGGGGTGGCCCTCTTTGTACGAGCAGTACTTC. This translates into CASSPTGWPSLYEQYF. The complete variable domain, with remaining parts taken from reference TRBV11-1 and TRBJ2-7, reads EAEVAQSPRYKITEKSQAVAFWCDPISGHATLYWYRQILGQGPELLVQFQDESVVDDSQLPKDRFSAERLKGVDSTLKIQPAELGDSAMYLCASSPTGWPSLYEQYFGPGTRLTVT.